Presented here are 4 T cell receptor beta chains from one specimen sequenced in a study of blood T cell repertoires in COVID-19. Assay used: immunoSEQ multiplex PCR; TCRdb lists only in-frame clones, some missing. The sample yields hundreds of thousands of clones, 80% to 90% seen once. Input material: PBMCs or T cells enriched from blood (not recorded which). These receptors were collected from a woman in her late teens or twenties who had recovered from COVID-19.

As DNA, the CDR3 is TGTGCCAGCAGTTTGAACGATAGATATGGCTACACCTTC. Its protein product is CASSLNDRYGYTF. The chain employs TRBV2 and TRBJ1-2; D uncertain. Looked up from germline, CDR1 is SNHLY and CDR2 is FYNNEI. The CDR3 runs to 13 residues. V lost 5 bases, J lost 5 bases, and 12 bases lay in between.

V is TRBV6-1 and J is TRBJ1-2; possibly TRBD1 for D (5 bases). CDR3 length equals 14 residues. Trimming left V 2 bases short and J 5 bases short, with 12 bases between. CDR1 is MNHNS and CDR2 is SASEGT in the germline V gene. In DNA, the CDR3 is TGTGCCAGCAGTGAACTGGGGACTTCGTATGGCTACACCTTC. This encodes CASSELGTSYGYTF.

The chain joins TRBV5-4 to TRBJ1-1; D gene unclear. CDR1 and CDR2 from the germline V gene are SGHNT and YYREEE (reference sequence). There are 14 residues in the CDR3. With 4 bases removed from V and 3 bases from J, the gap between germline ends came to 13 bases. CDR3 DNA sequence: TGTGCCAGCAGCCACGGGAGGAGGGACACTGAAGCTTTCTTT. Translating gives CASSHGRRDTEAFF.

The CDR3 bases are TGTGCCAGTACACAGGGATGGGGTCGGAACACTGAAGCTTTCTTT. This translates into CASTQGWGRNTEAFF. V and J are TRBV6-5 and TRBJ1-1, with D perhaps TRBD1 (6 bases). The CDR3 contains 15 residues. Trimming took 9 bases from V and 1 from J, leaving 18 bases between them. Germline V gene lookup returns CDR1 MNHEY and CDR2 SVGAGI.